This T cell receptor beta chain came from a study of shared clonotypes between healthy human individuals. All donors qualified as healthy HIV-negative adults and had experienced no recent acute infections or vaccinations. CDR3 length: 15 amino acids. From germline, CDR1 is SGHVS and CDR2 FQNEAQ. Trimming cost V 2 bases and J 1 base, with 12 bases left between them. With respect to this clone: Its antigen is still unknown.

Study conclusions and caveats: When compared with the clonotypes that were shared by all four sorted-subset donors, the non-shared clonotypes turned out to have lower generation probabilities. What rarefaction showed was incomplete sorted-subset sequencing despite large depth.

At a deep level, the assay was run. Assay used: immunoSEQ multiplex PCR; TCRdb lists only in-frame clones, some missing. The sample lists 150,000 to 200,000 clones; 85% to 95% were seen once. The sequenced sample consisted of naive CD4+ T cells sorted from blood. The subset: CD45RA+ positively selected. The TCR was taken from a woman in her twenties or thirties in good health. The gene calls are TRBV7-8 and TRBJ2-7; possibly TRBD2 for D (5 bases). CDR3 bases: TGTGCCAGCAGCTTACCCTGGAGCGGTTCCTACGAGCAGTACTTC. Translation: CASSLPWSGSYEQYF.